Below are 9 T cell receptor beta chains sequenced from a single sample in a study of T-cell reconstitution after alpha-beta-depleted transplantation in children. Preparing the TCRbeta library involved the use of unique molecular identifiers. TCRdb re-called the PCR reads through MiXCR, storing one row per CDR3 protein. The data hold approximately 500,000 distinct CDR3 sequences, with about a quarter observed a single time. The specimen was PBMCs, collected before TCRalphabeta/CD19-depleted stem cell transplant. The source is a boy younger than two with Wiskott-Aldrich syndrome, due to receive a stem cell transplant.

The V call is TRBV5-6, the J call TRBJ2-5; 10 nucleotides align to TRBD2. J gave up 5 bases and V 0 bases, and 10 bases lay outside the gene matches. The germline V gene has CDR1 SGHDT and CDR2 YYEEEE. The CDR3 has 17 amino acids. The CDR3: CASSLGNIAGGSETQYF. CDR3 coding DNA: TGTGCCAGCAGCTTGGGAAACATAGCGGGAGGAAGTGAGACCCAGTACTTC.

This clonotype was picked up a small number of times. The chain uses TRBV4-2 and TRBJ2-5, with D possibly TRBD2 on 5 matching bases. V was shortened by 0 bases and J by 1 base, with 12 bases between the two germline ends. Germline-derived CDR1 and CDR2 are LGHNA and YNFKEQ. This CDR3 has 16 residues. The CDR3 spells CASSQDEGASQETQYF. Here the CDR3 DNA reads TGTGCCAGCAGCCAAGATGAGGGAGCAAGCCAAGAGACCCAGTACTTC.

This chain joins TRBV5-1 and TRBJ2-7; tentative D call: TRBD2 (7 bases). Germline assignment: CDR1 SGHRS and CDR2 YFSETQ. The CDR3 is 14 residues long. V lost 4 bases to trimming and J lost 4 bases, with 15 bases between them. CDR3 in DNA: TGCGCCAGCAGCAGGGGGGGCGTCTTATACGAGCAGTACTTC. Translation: CASSRGGVLYEQYF.

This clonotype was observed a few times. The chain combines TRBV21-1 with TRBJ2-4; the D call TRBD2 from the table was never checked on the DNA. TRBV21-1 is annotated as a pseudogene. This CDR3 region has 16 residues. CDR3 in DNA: TGTGCCAGCAGCCCACTGCGGGGCCGGGCCAAAAACATTCAGTACTTC. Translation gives CASSPLRGRAKNIQYF.

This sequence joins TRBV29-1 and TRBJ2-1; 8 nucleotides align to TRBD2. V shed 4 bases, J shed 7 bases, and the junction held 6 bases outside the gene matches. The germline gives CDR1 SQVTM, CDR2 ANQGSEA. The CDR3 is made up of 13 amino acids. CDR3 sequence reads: CSVAASGQNEQFF. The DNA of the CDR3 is TGCAGCGTTGCGGCTAGCGGGCAGAATGAGCAGTTCTTC.

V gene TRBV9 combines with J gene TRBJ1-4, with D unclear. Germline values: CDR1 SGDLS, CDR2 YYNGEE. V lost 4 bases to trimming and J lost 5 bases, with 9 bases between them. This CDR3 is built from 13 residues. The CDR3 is CASSPPDNEKLFF. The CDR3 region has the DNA TGTGCCAGCAGCCCCCCGGACAATGAAAAACTGTTTTTT.

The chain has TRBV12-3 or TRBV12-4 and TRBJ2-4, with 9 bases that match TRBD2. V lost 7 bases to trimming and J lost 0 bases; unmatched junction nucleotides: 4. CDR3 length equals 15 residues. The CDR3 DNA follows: TGTGCCAGCACAACTAGCGGGTTAGCCAAAAACATTCAGTACTTC. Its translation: CASTTSGLAKNIQYF.

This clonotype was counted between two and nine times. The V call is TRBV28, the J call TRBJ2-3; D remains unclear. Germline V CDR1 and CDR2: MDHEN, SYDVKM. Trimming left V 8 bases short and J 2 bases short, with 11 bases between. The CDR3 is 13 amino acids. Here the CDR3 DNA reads TGTGCCAGCCCGGACCCTAACACAGATACGCAGTATTTT. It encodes CASPDPNTDTQYF.

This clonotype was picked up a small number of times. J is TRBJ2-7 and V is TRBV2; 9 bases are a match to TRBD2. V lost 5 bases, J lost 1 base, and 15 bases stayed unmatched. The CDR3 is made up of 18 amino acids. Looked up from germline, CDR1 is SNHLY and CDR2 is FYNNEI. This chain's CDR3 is CASSRWSQRAGGSYEQYF. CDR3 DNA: TGTGCCAGCAGTCGCTGGTCGCAGCGAGCGGGGGGATCCTACGAGCAGTACTTC.